This T cell receptor (beta chain) was recovered during a study of blood T cells in healthy people across ages. Details on this clonotype: The antigen remains undetermined.

A second PCR of 7 to 11 cycles used a sample-barcoded 5' primer and a J-beta primer mix. A single record per CDR3 protein comes from TCRdb applying MiXCR to the 5' RACE reads. The sample lists fewer than 1,000,000 distinct CDR3 sequences, under 55% occurring once. Notes on the study in general: Age advanced and TCR beta diversity per million T cells fell, roughly linearly.

The CDR3 has 13 amino acids. In germline, CDR1 is DFQATT, CDR2 SNEGSKA (reference sequence). Between the trimmed V and J ends, which lost 4 bases and 0 bases, there was a span of 8 bases. PBMCs, at least 7 million per sample, were isolated. The authors extracted at least 5.5 micrograms of total RNA per sample. Input material: blood. The J gene is TRBJ2-3, the V gene TRBV20-1; D might be TRBD1 (6 bases). This TCR was recovered from a man between 60 and 75 years old in good health. CDR3 bases: TGCAGTGCTATCACAGGGAGCACAGATACGCAGTATTTT. Its translation: CSAITGSTDTQYF.